This TCR beta chain is from a study of identical twins. Healthy Caucasians, and only they, were the donors. cDNA carried unique molecular identifiers, and a universal primer site was added by template switching. TCRdb called the 5' RACE reads again in MiXCR, with one record for every CDR3 protein. The sample holds under 400,000 distinct CDR3 sequences, around 9.7% seen once. This clonotype was counted ten times or more. The sample comprised naive T cells sorted from blood. This clonotype was obtained from a woman in her fifties or sixties in good health.

The CDR3 protein is CASSQGLRSGITGELFF. DNA of the CDR3: TGTGCCAGCAGCCAGGGGTTGCGTAGCGGGATCACCGGGGAGCTGTTTTTT. The chain has TRBV4-2 and TRBJ2-2; 8 bases map to TRBD2. The CDR3 is 17 residues long. V shed 3 bases, J shed 4 bases, and the junction held 10 bases outside the gene matches. Germline V gene sequence: CDR1 LGHNA, CDR2 YNFKEQ.